The 3 T cell receptor beta chains reported below all come from one sample, sequenced in a study of cytomegalovirus exposure and HLA in healthy donors. Vbeta (60) and Jbeta (13) primers were used in the PCR. Assay: immunoSEQ multiplex PCR; the TCRdb copy retains only in-frame clones and omits some. The sample contains around 170,000 clones, over 60% of which appear only once. Sequencing input: PBMCs. The source of these receptors is a man aged 40-49 years in good health and CMV-seronegative.

The V gene is TRBV9, the J gene TRBJ2-1; 8 bases line up with TRBD1. Germline values: CDR1 SGDLS, CDR2 YYNGEE. V trimming: 4 bases; J trimming: 5 bases; junction bases outside the gene matches: 2. The CDR3 consists of 13 residues. As DNA, the CDR3 is TGTGCCAGCAGCCGGACAGGGAACAATGAGCAGTTCTTC. Translation gives CASSRTGNNEQFF.

This chain uses TRBV10-3 with TRBJ1-3; 10 positions agree with TRBD1. CDR3 length: 16 amino acids. Germline V gives CDR1 ENHRY, CDR2 SYGVKD. V was clipped by 3 bases and J by 2 bases; unmatched bases: 4. The CDR3 loop reads CAISDLGQGAGNTIYF. CDR3 nucleotide sequence: TGTGCCATCAGTGACCTCGGACAGGGGGCTGGAAACACCATATATTTT.

A remark on this clone: Compared with germline, one end of the junction differs, possibly owing to a read error. The rearrangement joins TRBV7-2 to TRBJ2-5; D gene unclear. CDR1 SGHTA and CDR2 FQGNSA come from the germline V gene. The length of the CDR3 is 14 residues. The CDR3 loop is CASSRIAEEEAQYF. The CDR3 DNA is TGTGCCAGCAGTCGGATAGCTGAAGAAGAGGCCCAGTACTTC. Based on the CDR3 plus reference TRBV7-2 and TRBJ2-5, the full variable domain is GAGVSQSPSNKVTEKGKDVELRCDPISGHTALYWYRQSLGQGLEFLIYFQGNSAPDKSGLPSDRFSAERTGGSVSTLTIQRTQQEDSAVYLCASSRIAEEEAQYFGPGTRLLVL.